Listed below are T cell receptor beta chains from one sample, sequenced in a study of kidney transplant recipient with SARS-CoV-2 infection. TCRdb redid the calling of the reads with MiXCR, one entry per CDR3 protein. There are some 220,000 distinct CDR3 sequences in the sample; 29% occur only once, and roughly 7% lies in the top ten. The sequenced sample was a blood sample, obtained at baseline and on day 111 from a kidney transplant recipient. The receptors were gathered from a male patient between 25 and 39 years old who had COVID-19 and was a kidney transplant recipient. The graft donor may have contributed some T cells. Each CDR3 is given with its conserved first and last residue. The order of the fields is V gene, D gene, J gene, clone size, CDR3 DNA, CDR3 protein. A D gene is named only where the DNA matches it firmly. Rows may omit the clone size; those that give it use once, few, many or a size class.

v_gene: TRBV5-8
d_gene: -
j_gene: TRBJ1-2
abundance: many
CDR3nt: TGTGCCAGCTATTCCGATCATCCACGAAAGACCTATGGCTACACCTTC
CDR3aa: CASYSDHPRKTYGYTF

v_gene: TRBV25-1
d_gene: -
j_gene: TRBJ1-2
abundance: many
CDR3nt: TGTGCCAGCAGTGAAATGTCAGAACTGGGAAAGACCTATGGCTACACCTTC
CDR3aa: CASSEMSELGKTYGYTF

v_gene: TRBV7-3
d_gene: -
j_gene: TRBJ2-3
abundance: -
CDR3nt: TGTGCCAGCAGCTTCTCGGGACAAAGCACAGATACGCAGTATTTT
CDR3aa: CASSFSGQSTDTQYF

v_gene: TRBV7-5
d_gene: -
j_gene: TRBJ1-2
abundance: many
CDR3nt: -
CDR3aa: CISVPEMCNEVGKTYGYTF

v_gene: TRBV6-4
d_gene: TRBD2
j_gene: TRBJ2-3
abundance: many
CDR3nt: TGTGCCAGCAGTGACTCACTAGCGGGAGCAGATACGCAGTATTTT
CDR3aa: CASSDSLAGADTQYF

v_gene: TRBV7-5
d_gene: -
j_gene: TRBJ1-2
abundance: many
CDR3nt: -
CDR3aa: CISVPEAISEVGKTYGYTF

v_gene: TRBV2
d_gene: TRBD2
j_gene: TRBJ2-7
abundance: many
CDR3nt: TGTGCCAGCAGTGAACGGACTAGCGGGAGTGACGAGCAGTACTTC
CDR3aa: CASSERTSGSDEQYF

v_gene: TRBV5-1
d_gene: -
j_gene: TRBJ1-2
abundance: many
CDR3nt: TGCGCCAGCAGCCCCGACAGGCTCAACTATGGCTACACCTTC
CDR3aa: CASSPDRLNYGYTF

v_gene: TRBV6-9
d_gene: -
j_gene: TRBJ1-2
abundance: -
CDR3nt: TGTGCCAGCAGTCGTCGACGGCCTTACGGAAAGACCTATGGCTACACCTTC
CDR3aa: CASSRRRPYGKTYGYTF

v_gene: TRBV11-3
d_gene: -
j_gene: TRBJ1-2
abundance: many
CDR3nt: TGTGCCAGCAGCAACGCATGCGATCTCGGAAAGACCTATGGCTACACCTTC
CDR3aa: CASSNACDLGKTYGYTF

v_gene: TRBV11-1
d_gene: -
j_gene: TRBJ2-7
abundance: many
CDR3nt: TGTGCCAGCAGCTTAAGGCGGCAAGCGGTGGCCGACGAGCAGTACTTC
CDR3aa: CASSLRRQAVADEQYF

v_gene: TRBV30
d_gene: -
j_gene: TRBJ2-5
abundance: many
CDR3nt: TGTGCCTGGAGTGTACTTGACACAAAAGAGACCCAGTACTTC
CDR3aa: CAWSVLDTKETQYF

v_gene: TRBV5-1
d_gene: -
j_gene: TRBJ2-2
abundance: many
CDR3nt: TGCGCCAGCAGCGGACTAACGAACACCGGGGAGCTGTTTTTT
CDR3aa: CASSGLTNTGELFF

v_gene: TRBV12-5
d_gene: -
j_gene: TRBJ1-2
abundance: many
CDR3nt: TGTGCTAGTGGTTTGTCGACAGCTTACTATGGCTACACCTTC
CDR3aa: CASGLSTAYYGYTF

v_gene: TRBV20-1
d_gene: -
j_gene: TRBJ2-7
abundance: many
CDR3nt: TGCAGTGCTAGTGGCGGGATCTCCTACGAGCAGTACTTC
CDR3aa: CSASGGISYEQYF

v_gene: TRBV6-1
d_gene: -
j_gene: TRBJ1-5
abundance: many
CDR3nt: TGTGCCAGCAGAAGACAGTTAATAATTGTTGGCAATCAGCCCCAGCATTTT
CDR3aa: CASRRQLIIVGNQPQHF

v_gene: TRBV5-1
d_gene: -
j_gene: TRBJ2-7
abundance: many
CDR3nt: TGCGCCAGCAGCTTGGGACTAGAAGAGCAGTACTTC
CDR3aa: CASSLGLEEQYF

v_gene: TRBV7-7
d_gene: -
j_gene: TRBJ1-2
abundance: many
CDR3nt: TGTGCCAGCAGCGGTCAGTTTAAGTGCCGAAAGACCTATGGCTACACCTTC
CDR3aa: CASSGQFKCRKTYGYTF

v_gene: TRBV7-2
d_gene: TRBD2
j_gene: TRBJ2-7
abundance: many
CDR3nt: TGTGCCAGCAGCTTATTCCTAGCGGGAGCCAACGAGCAGTACTTC
CDR3aa: CASSLFLAGANEQYF

v_gene: TRBV6-5
d_gene: -
j_gene: TRBJ2-2
abundance: many
CDR3nt: TGTGCCAGCAGCCAAGGGGTAGCGGTTAACACCGGGGAGCTGTTTTTT
CDR3aa: CASSQGVAVNTGELFF

v_gene: TRBV30
d_gene: -
j_gene: TRBJ1-5
abundance: many
CDR3nt: TGTGCCTGGAGTGGGGCAGGGCATCAGCCCCAGCATTTT
CDR3aa: CAWSGAGHQPQHF

v_gene: TRBV7-8
d_gene: -
j_gene: TRBJ2-2
abundance: many
CDR3nt: TGTGCCAGCACTGAGGGGGGGGAGCTGTTTTTT
CDR3aa: CASTEGGELFF

v_gene: TRBV12-3/TRBV12-4
d_gene: TRBD1
j_gene: TRBJ2-7
abundance: few
CDR3nt: TGTGCCGGCAGTTTAGGACAGGGGTACGAGCAGTACTTC
CDR3aa: CAGSLGQGYEQYF

v_gene: TRBV6-6
d_gene: -
j_gene: TRBJ1-3
abundance: many
CDR3nt: TGTGCCAGCAGTTACAGTGGGCGGAGCTCTGGAAACACCATATATTTT
CDR3aa: CASSYSGRSSGNTIYF

v_gene: TRBV24-1
d_gene: -
j_gene: TRBJ2-5
abundance: many
CDR3nt: TGTGCCACCAGTGATACGAGGGTCTCACAAGAGACCCAGTACTTC
CDR3aa: CATSDTRVSQETQYF

v_gene: TRBV27
d_gene: TRBD2
j_gene: TRBJ2-1
abundance: many
CDR3nt: TGTGCCAGCAGTTCGGGGACTATCTCCTACAATGAGCAGTTCTTC
CDR3aa: CASSSGTISYNEQFF

v_gene: TRBV6-2/TRBV6-3
d_gene: TRBD2
j_gene: TRBJ2-1
abundance: many
CDR3nt: TGTGCCAGCAGTCCAATAGCGGGAGCGAGGAATGAGCAGTTCTTC
CDR3aa: CASSPIAGARNEQFF

v_gene: TRBV30
d_gene: TRBD1
j_gene: TRBJ2-5
abundance: -
CDR3nt: TGTGCCACCGGACAGGGGGCCCAAGAGACCCAGTACTTC
CDR3aa: CATGQGAQETQYF

v_gene: TRBV12-3/TRBV12-4
d_gene: -
j_gene: TRBJ1-2
abundance: many
CDR3nt: TGTGCCAGCAGTGAAGAAAGCAGCTTCCGAAAGACCTATGGCTACACCTTC
CDR3aa: CASSEESSFRKTYGYTF

v_gene: TRBV6-5
d_gene: TRBD1
j_gene: TRBJ1-5
abundance: few
CDR3nt: TGTGCCAGCAGTCCCTTGACAGGGCATAGCAATCAGCCCCAGCATTTT
CDR3aa: CASSPLTGHSNQPQHF

v_gene: TRBV12-3/TRBV12-4
d_gene: -
j_gene: TRBJ1-5
abundance: many
CDR3nt: TGTGCCAGCCAGTTCAGGGGAATTAGGGGCAATCAGCCCCAGCATTTT
CDR3aa: CASQFRGIRGNQPQHF

v_gene: TRBV23-1
d_gene: TRBD1
j_gene: TRBJ1-3
abundance: many
CDR3nt: TGCGCCAGCAGTCAAAGACAGGGCGGCTATGGAAACACCATATATTTT
CDR3aa: CASSQRQGGYGNTIYF

v_gene: TRBV12-3/TRBV12-4
d_gene: -
j_gene: TRBJ2-7
abundance: -
CDR3nt: TGTGCCAGCACCTTGGGAAGCTCCTACGAGCAGTACTTC
CDR3aa: CASTLGSSYEQYF

v_gene: TRBV3-1
d_gene: -
j_gene: TRBJ2-5
abundance: many
CDR3nt: TGTGCCAGCAGCCCCCGCCGTCCCATTTCTTTCTCTGAGACCCAGTACTTC
CDR3aa: CASSPRRPISFSETQYF

v_gene: TRBV29-1
d_gene: -
j_gene: TRBJ2-3
abundance: few
CDR3nt: TGCAGCGTCGCTCCCGCGGGAGCCAGGGGGCAGTATTTT
CDR3aa: CSVAPAGARGQYF

v_gene: TRBV2
d_gene: TRBD1
j_gene: TRBJ1-6
abundance: many
CDR3nt: TGTGCCAGCAGTCGTGACAGGGCGAACTCACCCCTCCACTTT
CDR3aa: CASSRDRANSPLHF

v_gene: TRBV30
d_gene: -
j_gene: TRBJ1-2
abundance: many
CDR3nt: TGTGCCTGGCACAGCTGGCGTTATAGAAAGACCTATGGCTACACCTTC
CDR3aa: CAWHSWRYRKTYGYTF

v_gene: TRBV8-2
d_gene: -
j_gene: TRBJ2-6
abundance: -
CDR3nt: TGTGGCGAGGCTGATAGGATAACACAAAGTCGGGCCAGCGTCCTGACTTTC
CDR3aa: CGEADRITQSRASVLTF

v_gene: TRBV9
d_gene: TRBD2
j_gene: TRBJ2-4
abundance: once
CDR3nt: TGTGCCAGCAGCGTAGAACTAGCGGGAGAAAACATTCAGTACTTC
CDR3aa: CASSVELAGENIQYF

v_gene: TRBV27
d_gene: -
j_gene: TRBJ1-1
abundance: many
CDR3nt: TGTGCCAGTAGTCTACAGGATATTAACACTGAAGCTTTCTTT
CDR3aa: CASSLQDINTEAFF

v_gene: TRBV28
d_gene: -
j_gene: TRBJ2-4
abundance: many
CDR3nt: TGTGCCAGCAGCCCTTCCTACGGGGGGCTTAGGGACATTCAGTACTTC
CDR3aa: CASSPSYGGLRDIQYF

v_gene: TRBV28
d_gene: TRBD1
j_gene: TRBJ1-2
abundance: many
CDR3nt: TGTGCCACTTACGCCAGGGGGACTAACTATGGCTACACCTTC
CDR3aa: CATYARGTNYGYTF

v_gene: TRBV12-3/TRBV12-4
d_gene: -
j_gene: TRBJ1-1
abundance: many
CDR3nt: TGTGCCAGCAGTTTCAAGGCTGTAGTTTTGGAAGCTTTCTTT
CDR3aa: CASSFKAVVLEAFF

v_gene: TRBV20-1
d_gene: -
j_gene: TRBJ2-5
abundance: many
CDR3nt: TGCAGTGCTAGTTACGCCCCACAAGAGACCCAGTACTTC
CDR3aa: CSASYAPQETQYF

v_gene: TRBV6-5
d_gene: -
j_gene: TRBJ2-7
abundance: many
CDR3nt: TGTGCCAGCATATCTGGGACGCCCCCCTACGAGCAGTACTTC
CDR3aa: CASISGTPPYEQYF

v_gene: TRBV5-1
d_gene: -
j_gene: TRBJ2-1
abundance: many
CDR3nt: TGCGCCAGCAGCTTGGGGCACAATGAGCAGTTCTTC
CDR3aa: CASSLGHNEQFF

v_gene: TRBV7-6
d_gene: -
j_gene: TRBJ1-2
abundance: many
CDR3nt: TGTGCCAGCAGCCCCGGAACCGTAGTCTCTGGCTACACCTTC
CDR3aa: CASSPGTVVSGYTF

v_gene: TRBV27
d_gene: -
j_gene: TRBJ1-1
abundance: many
CDR3nt: TGTGCCAGCAGCACCACAGGGCCCTTGGGCACTGAAGCTTTCTTT
CDR3aa: CASSTTGPLGTEAFF

v_gene: TRBV6-5
d_gene: -
j_gene: TRBJ2-6
abundance: many
CDR3nt: TGTGCCAGCAGTTACGTTGGCAGGCGAAGCTCTGGGGCCAACGTCCTGACTTTC
CDR3aa: CASSYVGRRSSGANVLTF

v_gene: TRBV6-4
d_gene: -
j_gene: TRBJ2-1
abundance: -
CDR3nt: TGTGCCAGCAGTGAAGGCGAGGAGGGGTACAATGAGCGGTTCTTC
CDR3aa: CASSEGEEGYNERFF

v_gene: TRBV12-3/TRBV12-4
d_gene: TRBD1
j_gene: TRBJ2-7
abundance: many
CDR3nt: TGTGCCAGCAGCTTAGGGACAGGGGCCTACGAGCAGTACTTC
CDR3aa: CASSLGTGAYEQYF

v_gene: TRBV30
d_gene: -
j_gene: TRBJ1-1
abundance: many
CDR3nt: TGTGCCTGGAGTGTGAACAGGAACACTGAAGCTTTCTTT
CDR3aa: CAWSVNRNTEAFF

v_gene: TRBV5-8
d_gene: TRBD1
j_gene: TRBJ2-7
abundance: few
CDR3nt: TGTGCCAGCAGCCAAACATCCGGGACAGGGGGCTTC
CDR3aa: CASSQTSGTGGF

v_gene: TRBV20-1
d_gene: -
j_gene: TRBJ1-2
abundance: many
CDR3nt: TGCAGTGCTGTTCGACCGCTGTTTCGAAAGACCTATGGCTACACCTTC
CDR3aa: CSAVRPLFRKTYGYTF

v_gene: TRBV4-1
d_gene: TRBD2
j_gene: TRBJ2-1
abundance: -
CDR3nt: TGCGCCGCAAGACCGGGACTAGCGGGTAGTTGGTTCTTC
CDR3aa: CAARPGLAGSWFF

v_gene: TRBV15
d_gene: -
j_gene: TRBJ1-2
abundance: many
CDR3nt: TGTGCCACCAGCAGTGATCTGGATGCCCCTGGGGGCTACACCTTC
CDR3aa: CATSSDLDAPGGYTF

v_gene: TRBV7-3
d_gene: TRBD1
j_gene: TRBJ2-2
abundance: many
CDR3nt: TGTGCCAGCAGCTCTGGACAGGGGATTCGCACCGGGGAGCTGTTTTTT
CDR3aa: CASSSGQGIRTGELFF

v_gene: TRBV28
d_gene: -
j_gene: TRBJ2-7
abundance: many
CDR3nt: TGTGCCAGCACCGGCAGTGCCGGGACGACCGCCTACGAGCAGTACTTC
CDR3aa: CASTGSAGTTAYEQYF

v_gene: TRBV2
d_gene: -
j_gene: TRBJ1-1
abundance: many
CDR3nt: TGTGCCAGCCTTTCCGGGTCTGAAGCTTTCTTT
CDR3aa: CASLSGSEAFF